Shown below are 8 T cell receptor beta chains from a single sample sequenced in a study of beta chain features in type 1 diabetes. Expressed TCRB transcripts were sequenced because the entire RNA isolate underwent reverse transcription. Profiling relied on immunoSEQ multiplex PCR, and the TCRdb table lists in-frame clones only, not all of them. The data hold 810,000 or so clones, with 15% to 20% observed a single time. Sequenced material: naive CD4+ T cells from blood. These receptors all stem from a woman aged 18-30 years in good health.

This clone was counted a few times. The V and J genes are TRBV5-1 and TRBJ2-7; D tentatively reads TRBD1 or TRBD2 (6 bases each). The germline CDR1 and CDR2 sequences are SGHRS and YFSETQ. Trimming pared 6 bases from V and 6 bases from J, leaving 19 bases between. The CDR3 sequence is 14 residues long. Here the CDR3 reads CASKGGAQGREQYF. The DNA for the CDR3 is TGCGCCAGCAAAGGCGGGGCACAGGGTCGCGAGCAGTACTTC.

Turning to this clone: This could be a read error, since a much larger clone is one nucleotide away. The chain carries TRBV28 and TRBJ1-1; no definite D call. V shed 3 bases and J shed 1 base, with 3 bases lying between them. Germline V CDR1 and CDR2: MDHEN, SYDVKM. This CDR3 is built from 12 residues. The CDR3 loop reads CASSFGNTEAFF. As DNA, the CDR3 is TGTGCCAGCAGTTTCGGGAACACTGAAGCTTTCTTT.

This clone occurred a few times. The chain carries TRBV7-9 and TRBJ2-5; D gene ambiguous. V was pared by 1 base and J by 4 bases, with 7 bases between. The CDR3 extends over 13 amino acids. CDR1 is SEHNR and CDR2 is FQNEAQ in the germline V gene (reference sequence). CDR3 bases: TGTGCCAGCAGCTTAGGTACTCTAGAGACCCAGTACTTC. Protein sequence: CASSLGTLETQYF. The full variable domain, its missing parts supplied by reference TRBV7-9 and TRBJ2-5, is DTGVSQNPRHKITKRGQNVTFRCDPISEHNRLYWYRQTLGQGPEFLTYFQNEAQLEKSRLLSDRFSAERPKGSFSTLEIQRTEQGDSAMYLCASSLGTLETQYFGPGTRLLVL.

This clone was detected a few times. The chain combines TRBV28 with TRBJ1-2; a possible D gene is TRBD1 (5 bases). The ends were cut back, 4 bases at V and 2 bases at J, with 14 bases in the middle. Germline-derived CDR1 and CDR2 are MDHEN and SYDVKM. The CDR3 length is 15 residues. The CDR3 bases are TGTGCCAGCAGTTCGACCCGGGGACGGAACTATGGCTACACCTTC. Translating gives CASSSTRGRNYGYTF.

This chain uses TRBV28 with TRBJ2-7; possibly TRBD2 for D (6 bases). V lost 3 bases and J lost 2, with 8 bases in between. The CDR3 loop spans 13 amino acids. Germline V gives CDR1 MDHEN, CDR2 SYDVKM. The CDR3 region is CASSLPGAYEQYF. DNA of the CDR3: TGTGCCAGCAGTTTGCCGGGGGCCTACGAGCAGTACTTC.

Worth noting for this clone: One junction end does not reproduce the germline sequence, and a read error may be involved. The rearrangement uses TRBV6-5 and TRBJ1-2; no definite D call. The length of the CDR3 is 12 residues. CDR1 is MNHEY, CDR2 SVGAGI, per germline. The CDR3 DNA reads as TGTGCCATCAGTGGCGCCCGCGCTGGCTACACCTTC. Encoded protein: CAISGARAGYTF.

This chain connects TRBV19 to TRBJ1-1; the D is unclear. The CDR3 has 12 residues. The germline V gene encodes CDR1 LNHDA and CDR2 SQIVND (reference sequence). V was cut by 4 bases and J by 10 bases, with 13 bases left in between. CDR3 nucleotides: TGTGCCAGTAGTACTACTGTTCAGCGAGCTTTCTTT. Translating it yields CASSTTVQRAFF. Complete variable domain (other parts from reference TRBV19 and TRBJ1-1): DGGITQSPKYLFRKEGQNVTLSCEQNLNHDAMYWYRQDPGQGLRLIYYSQIVNDFQKGDIAEGYSVSREKKESFPLTVTSAQKNPTAFYLCASSTTVQRAFFGQGTRLTVV.

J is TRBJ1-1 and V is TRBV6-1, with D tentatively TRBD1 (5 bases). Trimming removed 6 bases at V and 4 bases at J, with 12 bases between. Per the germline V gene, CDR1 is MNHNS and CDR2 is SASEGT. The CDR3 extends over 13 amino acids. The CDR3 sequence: CASSLGGSTEAFF. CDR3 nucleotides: TGTGCCAGCAGCCTTGGGGGTTCCACTGAAGCTTTCTTT.